Listed here are 16 T cell receptor beta chains from one sample, sequenced in a study of blood T cell repertoires in COVID-19. Clones were read by immunoSEQ multiplex PCR, and TCRdb kept only the in-frame ones, dropping some. The sample carries about 150,000 clones, 85% to 90% recorded once. Sequences were obtained from peripheral blood. The receptors shown here come from a man older than 75 with acute or convalescent COVID-19.

The rearrangement joins TRBV2 to TRBJ2-7; 7 positions agree with TRBD1. The CDR3 consists of 15 residues. Germline assignment: CDR1 SNHLY and CDR2 FYNNEI. The junction had 9 bases not matched to a gene; V was cut back by 6 bases and J by 1 base. The chain's CDR3 is CASRELGGASYEQYF. CDR3 nucleotides: TGTGCCAGCAGAGAACTAGGGGGCGCATCCTACGAGCAGTACTTC.

The gene calls are TRBV9 and TRBJ2-2, with D perhaps matching TRBD1 (5 bases). This CDR3 region has 16 residues. The V end lost 1 base, the J end lost 3 bases, and 13 bases lay between the germline ends. Germline CDR1 and CDR2: SGDLS and YYNGEE. CDR3 amino acids: CASSVLAGSDTGELFF. The DNA of the CDR3 is TGTGCCAGCAGCGTATTGGCAGGGTCGGACACCGGGGAGCTGTTTTTT.

The V call is TRBV28, the J call TRBJ1-2; 8 nucleotides line up with TRBD1. V lost 4 bases to trimming and J lost 3 bases; unmatched junction nucleotides: 4. This CDR3 is built from 14 residues. The V gene's germline CDR1 is MDHEN and CDR2 SYDVKM. The CDR3 region has the DNA TGTGCCAGCAGTTCCCGGGGACAGGACTATGGCTACACCTTC. This encodes CASSSRGQDYGYTF.

The V call is TRBV5-1, the J call TRBJ1-1, with TRBD1 as a possible D gene (5 bases). The germline V gene has CDR1 SGHRS and CDR2 YFSETQ. V was cut by 0 bases and J by 0 bases, with 12 bases left in between. The length of the CDR3 is 16 residues. In DNA form, the CDR3 reads TGCGCCAGCAGCTTGGAGGGGCCCTCGGTGAACACTGAAGCTTTCTTT. Protein product: CASSLEGPSVNTEAFF.

The rearrangement links TRBV9 to TRBJ2-3; 13 bases map to TRBD2. The germline CDR1 and CDR2 sequences are SGDLS and YYNGEE. Unmatched junction bases numbered 9, after V lost 3 bases and J lost 5 bases. This CDR3 region has 17 residues. Here the CDR3 DNA reads TGTGCCAGCAGCGCGATAAGGACTAGCGGGAGAATAGATACGCAGTATTTT. This codes for CASSAIRTSGRIDTQYF.

The chain carries TRBV7-2 and TRBJ2-1; D is unclear. This CDR3 is built from 14 residues. The V gene lost 3 bases and the J gene lost 4 bases, with 10 bases spanning the gap. From germline, CDR1 is SGHTA and CDR2 FQGNSA. The CDR3 DNA is TGTGCCAGCAGCTTCCGAACAACATACAATGAGCAGTTCTTC. Its protein product is CASSFRTTYNEQFF. The full variable domain, rest sourced from reference TRBV7-2 and TRBJ2-1, is GAGVSQSPSNKVTEKGKDVELRCDPISGHTALYWYRQSLGQGLEFLIYFQGNSAPDKSGLPSDRFSAERTGGSVSTLTIQRTQQEDSAVYLCASSFRTTYNEQFFGPGTRLTVL.

The chain combines TRBV5-1 with TRBJ1-6; D gene unclear. Per the germline V gene, CDR1 is SGHRS and CDR2 is YFSETQ. The V end lost 0 bases, the J end lost 7 bases, and 11 bases lay between the germline ends. There are 15 residues in the CDR3. In DNA form, the CDR3 reads TGCGCCAGCAGCTTGGTGGAGGGTTGGAATTCACCCCTCCACTTT. It is translated as CASSLVEGWNSPLHF.

CDR3: CASSQDASRGIMNTEAFF. CDR3 coding DNA: TGCGCCAGCAGCCAAGACGCGTCCAGGGGGATCATGAACACTGAAGCTTTCTTT. The chain has TRBV4-1 and TRBJ1-1, with 7 bases lining up with TRBD1. Germline assignment: CDR1 MGHRA and CDR2 YSYEKL. The CDR3 is 18 amino acids. V shed 0 bases, J shed 0 bases, and the junction held 10 bases outside the gene matches.

V usage is TRBV10-3 and J usage is TRBJ2-2, with 8 nucleotides matching TRBD1. Germline assignment: CDR1 ENHRY and CDR2 SYGVKD. CDR3 length: 19 amino acids. V lost 4 bases to trimming and J lost 2 bases; unmatched junction nucleotides: 15. The CDR3, as DNA: TGTGCCATCAGTGCCAACAGGGGGGCGAAGGGGCGCAACACCGGGGAGCTGTTTTTT. It specifies CAISANRGAKGRNTGELFF.

Only one count was recorded for this clone. The gene calls are TRBV6-1 and TRBJ1-2; tentatively, D is TRBD1 (6 bases). The germline V gene has CDR1 MNHNS and CDR2 SASEGT. V dropped 2 bases and J dropped 5 bases, with 15 bases sitting between them. The CDR3 has 15 residues. CDR3: CASSEYGGRLYGYTF. For the CDR3, the DNA is TGTGCCAGCAGTGAATACGGGGGGCGCCTGTATGGCTACACCTTC.

The J gene is TRBJ1-5, the V gene TRBV3-1 (or the pseudogene TRBV3-2); tentatively, D is TRBD1 (6 bases). This CDR3 has 15 amino acids. Trimming pared 1 base from V and 6 bases from J, leaving 13 bases between. Germline CDR1 LGHDT, CDR2 YNNKEL (reference sequence). CDR3 coding DNA: TGTGCCAGCAGCCAAGGAACAGGGTCGCGTCAGCCCCAGCATTTT. It is translated as CASSQGTGSRQPQHF.

The V gene is TRBV6-2 or TRBV6-3, the J gene TRBJ2-3; TRBD2 matches 8 bases. This CDR3 comprises 15 residues. Germline V gives CDR1 MNHEY, CDR2 SVGEGT. The ends lost 6 bases at V and 3 bases at J; junction bases unmatched: 8. CDR3 DNA: TGTGCCAGCAGCCCCTCGGGGGGGAAAACAGATACGCAGTATTTT. It codes for CASSPSGGKTDTQYF.

This chain joins TRBV2 and TRBJ2-5; D unclear. CDR1 is SNHLY and CDR2 is FYNNEI in the germline V gene. V gave up 6 bases and J gave up 2 bases, with 16 bases separating them. The CDR3 has 15 amino acids. The CDR3 DNA follows: TGTGCCAGCAGCGAATCGCTAGGATCGCAAGAGACCCAGTACTTC. As protein: CASSESLGSQETQYF.

The chain links TRBV3-1 (or the pseudogene TRBV3-2) to TRBJ2-1; 8 bases align to TRBD2. The junction had 6 bases not matched to a gene; V was cut back by 5 bases and J by 12 bases. CDR3 length equals 12 residues. CDR1 is LGHDT, CDR2 YNNKEL, per germline (reference sequence). CDR3 region: CASSFTSGVQFF. In nucleotides, the CDR3 is TGTGCCAGCAGCTTTACTAGCGGAGTGCAGTTCTTC.

V gene TRBV27 combines with J gene TRBJ1-4; D ambiguous. The CDR3 runs to 14 residues. Between the trimmed V and J ends, which lost 6 bases and 3 bases, there was a span of 11 bases. The germline V gene has CDR1 MNHEY and CDR2 SMNVEV (reference sequence). The CDR3 protein is CASRASEANEKLFF. CDR3 nucleotide sequence: TGTGCCAGCAGGGCCAGCGAGGCTAATGAAAAACTGTTTTTT.

The chain combines TRBV21-1 with TRBJ2-5; the table's D call of TRBD2 was not tested on the DNA. TRBV21-1 is assigned pseudogene status. The CDR3 contains 15 residues. The CDR3 loop reads CASSSSSGDQETQYF. The CDR3 DNA reads as TGTGCCAGCAGCTCCTCTAGCGGGGACCAAGAGACCCAGTACTTC.